The rows below give T cell receptor beta chains drawn from one sample of a study of T cell repertoires in cytomegalovirus infection. TCRdb analysed the reads with MiXCR anew, one entry per CDR3 protein. This sample yields approximately 190,000 distinct CDR3 sequences, of which roughly 9.8% are seen a single time; about 4.6% belongs to the top ten. Sequencing was performed on PBMCs. These receptors were taken from a human donor in good health (CMV status not recorded). Some clones in this sample may be carry-over from other donors' samples. Both conserved end residues are part of each CDR3.

j_call v_call cdr3_aa
TRBJ2-7 TRBV7-2 CASSLLGGQGYF
TRBJ2-5 TRBV6-1 CASRRASWGETQYF
TRBJ2-1 TRBV19 CASSIGTSGEQFF
TRBJ2-1 TRBV2 CASSESAGVVNNEQFF
TRBJ2-1 TRBV7-2 CASISVGGNEQFF
TRBJ2-1 TRBV29-1 CSVEAGGF
TRBJ1-5 TRBV6-5 CASSYSSGGNQPQHF
TRBJ2-1 TRBV7-9 CASSLALREAYNEQFF
TRBJ2-1 TRBV10-3 CAISDWDNEQFF
TRBJ2-1 TRBV7-8 CASSKSSSPSYNEQFF
TRBJ1-1 TRBV12-3/TRBV12-4 CASRWSGVKIRPEAFF
TRBJ2-5 TRBV3-1 CASSQGGWETQYF
TRBJ1-1 TRBV12-3/TRBV12-4 CASRTDSVGTEAFF
TRBJ1-1 TRBV5-6 CASSPQGVLNTEAFF
TRBJ2-2 TRBV29-1 CSVEGTANTGELFF
TRBJ2-2 TRBV5-4 CASSWDRGRTGELFF
TRBJ1-2 TRBV15 CATSRGQGGYGYGYTF
TRBJ2-6 TRBV7-2 CASSSRAGAGANVLTF
TRBJ2-7 TRBV20-1 CSAENRVEQYF
TRBJ1-3 TRBV7-2 CASSLAAGSGNTIYF
TRBJ1-1 TRBV6-6 CASRQGERTEAFF
TRBJ1-3 TRBV10-3 CAISETSAGNTIYF
TRBJ2-7 TRBV23-1 CASNPGGEISYEQYF
TRBJ1-1 TRBV27 CASSLTQGPLNTEAFF
TRBJ1-1 TRBV20-1 CSARDGQGGTEAFF
TRBJ2-3 TRBV9 CASSVGRGTSTDTQYF
TRBJ2-2 TRBV5-1 CASRAGTGFAGELFF
TRBJ2-5 TRBV20-1 CSVSMGLASETQYF
TRBJ2-7 TRBV20-1 CSARGRRASSYEQYF
TRBJ1-5 TRBV23-1 CASSSLQGSYSNQPQHF
TRBJ1-5 TRBV7-8 CASSYGNRGHQPQHF
TRBJ1-2 TRBV11-1 CASSLNSQGYGYTF
TRBJ2-7 TRBV7-2 CASSLGSQARYEQYF
TRBJ2-7 TRBV29-1 CSVAGVTYEQYF
TRBJ2-7 TRBV27 CASSSPHGGAIEQYF
TRBJ1-2 TRBV4-3 CASSQEGFSEGYTF
TRBJ2-2 TRBV7-9 CASRPQGNTGELFF
TRBJ2-7 TRBV4-3 CASSHMLETYEQYF
TRBJ2-2 TRBV6-2/TRBV6-3 CASRKTGTTGELFF
TRBJ1-1 TRBV15 CATSREQGGTEAFF
TRBJ1-5 TRBV7-2 CASSSGQPQHF
TRBJ2-3 TRBV7-2 CASSLVGTSGGASTDTQYF
TRBJ2-5 TRBV7-2 CASSLDWETQYF
TRBJ2-3 TRBV5-4 CASSFDRGQDTQYF
TRBJ1-5 TRBV4-3 CASSQDFTGSNQPQHF